The T cell receptor (beta chain) under discussion was sequenced for a study of CD8 T cells in ankylosing spondylitis. Study-wide results and caveats: Clones linked to disease were reported to show significant enrichment in matched ankylosing spondylitis synovial fluid.

Germline V gene sequence: CDR1 MNHNS, CDR2 SASEGT. The CDR3 runs to 14 residues. Trimming stripped 6 bases from V and 0 bases from J, with 9 bases between. The table lists this clonotype with a few counts. Its target is unknown. TCRdb redid the calling of the 5' RACE reads with MiXCR, one entry per CDR3 protein. The sample comprises approximately 200,000 distinct CDR3 sequences, over 10% of which are singletons, and more than 15% rests with the top ten. The sequence came from a male donor with ankylosing spondylitis or in good health (not recorded which). The chain joins TRBV6-1 to TRBJ2-1, with D uncertain. The sequencing sample was made of blood, either unsorted or a sorted T cell fraction (not recorded which). The CDR3 region has the DNA TGTGCCAGCAGGGGCGTGCCCTCCTACAATGAGCAGTTCTTC. Protein: CASRGVPSYNEQFF.